The present entry profiles one TCR beta chain with its context. The sequenced target, TCR beta, came from blood CD8+ and CD4+ T cells. Controls were healthy donors chosen to match patients in age and sex. The TEMRA cells underwent FACS enrichment, while the CD8+ and CD4+ T cells underwent negative isolation. This entry belongs to a study of CD8 T cells in Susac syndrome. An input of about 0.5 to 1 ug of RNA was subjected to reverse transcription using random hexamers. Multiplex immunoSEQ PCR targeted 54 Vbeta and 13 Jbeta TCR beta segments. One entry per CDR3 protein, called by TCRdb with MiXCR from the immunoSEQ multiplex PCR reads. The sample lists approximately 120,000 distinct CDR3 sequences; about 94% were seen once. Sequencing was done on a sample of CD4+ T cells from PBMCs. The TCR sequence derives from a human donor in good health.

The CDR3 here is CASSGTGVETQYF. The CDR3 bases are TGTGCCAGTAGCGGGACAGGGGTAGAGACCCAGTACTTC. The chain couples TRBV19 to TRBJ2-5, with TRBD1 matching over 10 bases. The CDR3 sequence is 13 residues long. Germline loops: CDR1 LNHDA, CDR2 SQIVND (reference sequence). J was trimmed by 4 bases and V by 6 bases; bases with no gene match: 2.